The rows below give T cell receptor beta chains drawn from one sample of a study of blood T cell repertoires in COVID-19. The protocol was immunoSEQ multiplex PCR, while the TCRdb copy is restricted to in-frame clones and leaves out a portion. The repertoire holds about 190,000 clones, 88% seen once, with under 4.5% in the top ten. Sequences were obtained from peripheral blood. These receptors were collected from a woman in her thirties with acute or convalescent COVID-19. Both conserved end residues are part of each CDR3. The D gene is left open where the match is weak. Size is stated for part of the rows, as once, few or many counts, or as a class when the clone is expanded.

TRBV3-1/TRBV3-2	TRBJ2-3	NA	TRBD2	TGTGCCAGCAGCACCAGCGGGAGCGCGAATACGCAGTATTTT	CASSTSGSANTQYF
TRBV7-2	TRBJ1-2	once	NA	TGTGCCAGCAGCAACCGGGACTTAACTTTCTATGGCTACACCTTC	CASSNRDLTFYGYTF
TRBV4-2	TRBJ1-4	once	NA	TGTGCCAGCAGCCAAGAAAACAGATTTAATGAAAAACTGTTTTTT	CASSQENRFNEKLFF
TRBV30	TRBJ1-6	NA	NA	TGTGCCTGGAGTGTAAAGGTCAGGATTGACTCACCCCTCCACTTT	CAWSVKVRIDSPLHF
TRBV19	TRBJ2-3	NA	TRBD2	TGTGCCAGTAGTATAGTCCTTAGCGGGAGTGATACGCAGTATTTT	CASSIVLSGSDTQYF
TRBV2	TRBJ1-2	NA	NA	TGTGCCAGCAGGGCCAGGCCAAAGGATAATGGCTACACCTTC	CASRARPKDNGYTF
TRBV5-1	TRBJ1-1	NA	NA	TGCGCCACCAAACAGGGCACAAACACTGAAGCTTTCTTT	CATKQGTNTEAFF
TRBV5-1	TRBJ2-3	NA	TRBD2	TGCGCCAGCAGCTTGGGACTAGCGATCACAGATACGCAGTATTTT	CASSLGLAITDTQYF
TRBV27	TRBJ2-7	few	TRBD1	TGTGCCAGCAGTTCAACTCGACAGGGCTGGGAGCAGTACTTC	CASSSTRQGWEQYF
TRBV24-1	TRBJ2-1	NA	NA	TGTGCCACCAGTGACTCTGGGGCTAAAACCTACAATGAGCAGTTCTTC	CATSDSGAKTYNEQFF
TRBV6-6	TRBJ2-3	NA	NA	TGTGCCAGCAGTTACATTAAGCCAGATACGCAGTATTTT	CASSYIKPDTQYF
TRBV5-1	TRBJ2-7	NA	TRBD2	TGCGCCAGCCGGATCCTAGCGGGGAACTCCTACGAGCAGTACTTC	CASRILAGNSYEQYF
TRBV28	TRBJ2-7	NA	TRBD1	TGTGCCAGCAGCCTTAGCGGGACAGGGGCGATCTACGAGCAGTACTTC	CASSLSGTGAIYEQYF
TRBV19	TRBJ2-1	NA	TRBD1	TGTGCCAGTAGGAGAACGGGACAGCCCGATGAGCAGTTCTTC	CASRRTGQPDEQFF
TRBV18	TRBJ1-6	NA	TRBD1	TGTGCCAGCTCACTCGGACAGGCTGATAATTCACCCCTCCACTTT	CASSLGQADNSPLHF
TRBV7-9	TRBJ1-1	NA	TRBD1	TGTGCCAGCAGCCCGGGGGACAGAATGAACACTGAAGCTTTCTTT	CASSPGDRMNTEAFF
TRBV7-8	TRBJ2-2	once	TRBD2	TGTGCCAGCAGATTAGCGGGAGTTACCGGGGAGCTGTTTTTT	CASRLAGVTGELFF
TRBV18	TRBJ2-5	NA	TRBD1	TGTGCCAGCTCAGGGACAGGGGATCAAGAGACCCAGTACTTC	CASSGTGDQETQYF
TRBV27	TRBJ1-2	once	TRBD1	TGTGCCAGCAGTGTCCAGGGGGGAGATGGCTACACCTTC	CASSVQGGDGYTF
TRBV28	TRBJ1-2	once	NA	TGTGCCAGCAGTTTAATGTGGGGGCATGGCTACACCTTC	CASSLMWGHGYTF
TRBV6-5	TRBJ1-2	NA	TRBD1	TGTGCCACCTATTTAAGGGGACAGGGTCACTATGGCTACACCTTC	CATYLRGQGHYGYTF
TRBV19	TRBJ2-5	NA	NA	TGTGCCAGTAGTTTCGGCGGGGTGGAGACCCAGTACTTC	CASSFGGVETQYF
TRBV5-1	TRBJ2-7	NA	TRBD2	TGCGCCAGCAGCTTGGAGGGACTAGCGGGCTCCTACGAGCAGTACTTC	CASSLEGLAGSYEQYF
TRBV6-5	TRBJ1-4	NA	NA	TGTGCCAGCAAGACAGCAGGAAAACTGTTTTTT	CASKTAGKLFF
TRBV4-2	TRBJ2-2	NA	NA	TGTGCCAGCAGCCAAGTGGGCCTAGCTGGGAACACCGGGGAGCTGTTTTTT	CASSQVGLAGNTGELFF
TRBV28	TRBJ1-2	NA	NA	TGTGCCAGCAGTTTACGTAACTATGGCTACACCTTC	CASSLRNYGYTF
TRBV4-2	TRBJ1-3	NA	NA	TGTGCCAGCAGCCAAGACCGTAGCTCTGGAAACACCATATATTTT	CASSQDRSSGNTIYF
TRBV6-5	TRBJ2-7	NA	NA	TGTGCCAGCGGGCGGACACGCGAGCAGTACTTC	CASGRTREQYF
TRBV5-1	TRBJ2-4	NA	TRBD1	TGCGCCAGCAGCTTGGCCTGGGACAGGGACATTCAGTACTTC	CASSLAWDRDIQYF
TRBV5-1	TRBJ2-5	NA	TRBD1	TGCGCCAGCAGCAGACCCATACAGGGGCAAGAGACCCAGTACTTC	CASSRPIQGQETQYF
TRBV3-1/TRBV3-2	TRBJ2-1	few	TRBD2	TGTGCCAGCAGCCAAGAGAGTTTAGCGGGAGGGAAGCAGTTCTTC	CASSQESLAGGKQFF
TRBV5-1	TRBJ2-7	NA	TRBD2	TGCGCCAGCAGCCCCGGTGGTAGCGGGAGCCACGAGCAGTACTTC	CASSPGGSGSHEQYF
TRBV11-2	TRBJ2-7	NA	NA	TGTGCCAGCAGCCGGGGTCCCCAGCAGTACTTC	CASSRGPQQYF
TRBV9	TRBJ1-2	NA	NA	TGTGCCAGCAGCGTAGCTTCAGGGAGGGAATTTGGCTACACCTTC	CASSVASGREFGYTF
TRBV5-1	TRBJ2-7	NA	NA	TGCGCCAGCAGCTTGAGCCAATTCTACGAGCAGTACTTC	CASSLSQFYEQYF
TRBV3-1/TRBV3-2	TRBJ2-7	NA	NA	TGTGCCAGCAGCCAAGTACAGGAGCAGTACTTC	CASSQVQEQYF
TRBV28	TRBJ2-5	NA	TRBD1	TGTGCCAGCAGTCGACCTACCGGGACAGGGACCTTGTACTTC	CASSRPTGTGTLYF
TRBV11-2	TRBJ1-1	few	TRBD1	TGTGCCAGCACTTTATCGGGACAGGGGAGGACTGAAGCTTTCTTT	CASTLSGQGRTEAFF
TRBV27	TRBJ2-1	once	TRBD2	TGTGCCAGCAGGACAGTAGCGGGAGGGCCGGTTGAGCAGTTCTTC	CASRTVAGGPVEQFF
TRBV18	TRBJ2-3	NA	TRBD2	TGTGCCAGCTCGGCTAGCGGGCCAGGGGATACGCAGTATTTT	CASSASGPGDTQYF
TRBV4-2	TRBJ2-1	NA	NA	TGTGCCAGCAGCCTACGAATTCTAGGTGAGAGTGAGCAGTTCTTC	CASSLRILGESEQFF
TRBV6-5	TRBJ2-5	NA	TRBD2	TGTGCCAGCACGCGGGAGGCCCAAGAGACCCAGTACTTC	CASTREAQETQYF
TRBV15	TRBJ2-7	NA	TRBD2	TGTGCCACCAGCAGAGGACTAGCGGGATACGAGCAGTACTTC	CATSRGLAGYEQYF
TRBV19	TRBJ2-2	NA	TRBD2	TGTGCCAGTAGGTACCGACTAGCGTACACCGGGGAGCTGTTTTTT	CASRYRLAYTGELFF
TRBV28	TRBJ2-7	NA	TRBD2	TGTGCCAGCGGACTAGCCCTCGAGCAGTACTTC	CASGLALEQYF
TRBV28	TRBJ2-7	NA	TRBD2	TGTGCCAGCAGTATCAGCGGGGTGATATACGAGCAGTACTTC	CASSISGVIYEQYF
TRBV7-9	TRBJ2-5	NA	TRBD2	TGTGCCAGCAGCCCGGGAGGCCCCCAAGAGACCCAGTACTTC	CASSPGGPQETQYF
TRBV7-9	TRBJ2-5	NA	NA	TGTGCCAGCGAGAACTCAGGGAAGACCCAGTACTTC	CASENSGKTQYF
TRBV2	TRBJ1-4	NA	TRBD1	TGTGCCAGCGGGGGGACAGGGGCTAATGAAAAACTGTTTTTT	CASGGTGANEKLFF
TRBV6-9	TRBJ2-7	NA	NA	TGTGCCAGCAAGAGTGACGAGCAGTACTTC	CASKSDEQYF
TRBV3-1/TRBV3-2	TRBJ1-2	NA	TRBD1	TGTGCCAGCAGCCTAGGGGGCTCACCTAACTATGGCTACACCTTC	CASSLGGSPNYGYTF
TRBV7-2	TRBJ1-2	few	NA	TGTGCCAGCAGTTGGACAGCGTTAGCTTCTAACTATGGCTACACCTTC	CASSWTALASNYGYTF
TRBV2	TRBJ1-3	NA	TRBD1	TGTGCCAACCTGAGACAGGGGGCAATTGGAAACACCATATATTTT	CANLRQGAIGNTIYF
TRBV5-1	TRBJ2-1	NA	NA	TGCGCCAGCATGGAGGGATTAGAGCAGTTCTTC	CASMEGLEQFF
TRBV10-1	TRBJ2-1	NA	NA	TGCGCCAGCAGTGATGGAGGGGGAGGGCCAAATGAGCAGTTCTTC	CASSDGGGGPNEQFF